The clone carrying this TCR beta chain was detected ten times or more. An end of the junction does not agree with germline; a read error may underlie this. The CDR3 is 11 residues long. CDR1 and CDR2 from the germline V gene are SGHRS and YFSETQ. The data were obtained in a study of molecular identifiers for immune sequencing clone quantification. Each CDR3 protein is one row after TCRdb ran MiXCR on the PCR reads. This sample has about half a million distinct CDR3 sequences; about 22% occur once, and the top ten carry 0.65% to 0.95%. Sequencing was performed on naive CD8+ T cells from blood, with Jurkat cell RNA spiked in. The subset here: FACS-sorted CD8+CD4-CCR7+CD45RA+ naive T cells. The receptor was derived from a human donor in good health. Some libraries in this study had Jurkat cell RNA spiked in. The V call is TRBV5-1, the J call TRBJ1-1; unclear D gene. The CDR3 region is CASSLGIEAFF. CDR3 DNA sequence: TGTGCCAGCAGCTTAGGGATTGAAGCTTTCTTT.